This is a list of T cell receptor beta chains from one sample in a study of patients and donors after allogeneic stem cell transplantation. TCRdb analysed the RT-PCR reads with MiXCR anew, one entry per CDR3 protein. The table records some 230,000 distinct CDR3 sequences, 13% to 15% of them present only once. Input material: blood, either unsorted or a sorted T cell fraction (not recorded which). Source of these receptors: a human donor who was either an allogeneic HSCT recipient or a stem cell or donor lymphocyte infusion donor (not recorded which). It is not recorded whose cells these are; they may come from a transplant donor. Each CDR3 is given with its conserved first and last residue. A D gene is named only where the DNA matches it firmly. Size values are once, few and many counts, or a class for expanded clones, and some rows have none.

size	D	V	J	CDR3	DNA
NA	NA	TRBV7-9	TRBJ1-1	CASSLALEGTEAFF	TGTGCCAGCAGCTTAGCGCTGGAAGGCACTGAAGCTTTCTTT
many	TRBD1	TRBV7-2	TRBJ1-2	CASSVGQGLSYGYTF	TGTGCCAGCAGCGTCGGACAGGGACTTAGCTATGGCTACACCTTC
few	NA	TRBV27	TRBJ2-2	CASSLRRTNTGELFF	TGTGCCAGCAGTTTAAGACGAACGAACACCGGGGAGCTGTTTTTT
few	NA	TRBV12-3/TRBV12-4	TRBJ1-3	CASSSGQGNTIYF	TGTGCCAGCAGTTCGGGACAAGGAAACACCATATATTTT
many	NA	TRBV3-1	TRBJ1-4	CASSQEAGRGGEKLFF	TGTGCCAGCAGCCAAGAGGCGGGCAGGGGCGGCGAAAAACTGTTTTTT
NA	NA	TRBV12-3/TRBV12-4	TRBJ2-1	CASSLGGTIYNEQFF	TGTGCCAGCAGTTTAGGGGGAACCATTTACAATGAGCAGTTCTTC
NA	NA	TRBV19	TRBJ2-5	CASSISLGANGETQYF	TGTGCCAGTAGTATATCTCTGGGAGCTAACGGGGAGACCCAGTACTTC
few	TRBD1	TRBV9	TRBJ1-4	CASRGTGLNEKLFF	TGTGCCAGCAGAGGGACAGGACTTAATGAAAAACTGTTTTTT
many	NA	TRBV20-1	TRBJ1-1	CSALHGNTEAFF	TGCAGTGCTCTTCATGGGAACACTGAAGCTTTCTTT
few	NA	TRBV30	TRBJ1-5	CAWNAVRGSNQPQHF	TGTGCCTGGAACGCGGTGAGAGGGAGCAATCAGCCCCAGCATTTT
NA	NA	TRBV4-2	TRBJ1-2	CASSQERGSYGYTF	TGTGCCAGCAGCCAAGAGAGAGGGAGCTATGGCTACACCTTC
NA	NA	TRBV4-1	TRBJ1-1	CASSQGPGRGEAFF	TGCGCCAGCAGCCAAGGCCCAGGCAGGGGTGAAGCTTTCTTT
NA	NA	TRBV7-3	TRBJ2-3	CASSSTHTDTQYF	TGTGCCAGCAGCTCCACCCACACAGATACGCAGTATTTT
NA	NA	TRBV11-2	TRBJ1-1	CASSLGGVLDDTEAFF	TGTGCCAGCAGCTTAGGAGGGGTTTTGGACGACACTGAAGCTTTCTTT
NA	NA	TRBV19	TRBJ2-2	CASSIWENTGELFF	TGTGCCAGTAGTATATGGGAGAACACCGGGGAGCTGTTTTTT
once	NA	TRBV15	TRBJ1-3	CATSTPNWAGNTIYF	TGTGCCACCAGCACTCCTAATTGGGCTGGAAACACCATATATTTT
many	TRBD2	TRBV12-3/TRBV12-4	TRBJ2-1	CASRPPSGGSRNEQFF	TGTGCCAGCAGGCCCCCGTCCGGGGGGAGTCGCAATGAGCAGTTCTTC
few	NA	TRBV29-1	TRBJ1-2	CSVERRGDGYTF	TGCAGCGTTGAAAGGCGAGGGGATGGCTACACCTTC
few	NA	TRBV25-1	TRBJ2-2	CASSLQTGLRGTGELFF	TGTGCCAGCAGCCTACAAACCGGGCTCCGGGGGACCGGGGAGCTGTTTTTT
few	NA	TRBV20-1	TRBJ2-3	CSALRSGTDTQYF	TGCAGTGCGCTGAGAAGCGGCACAGATACGCAGTATTTT
few	TRBD2	TRBV20-1	TRBJ2-1	CSAPDSGSKGNEQFF	TGCAGTGCGCCAGATAGCGGGAGTAAAGGCAATGAGCAGTTCTTC
NA	TRBD1	TRBV20-1	TRBJ1-2	CSAPRTGRPEGYTF	TGCAGTGCTCCGCGGACAGGGCGGCCTGAAGGCTACACCTTC
NA	TRBD1	TRBV30	TRBJ1-5	CAWSPGGGNQPQHF	TGTGCCTGGAGTCCAGGGGGCGGCAATCAGCCCCAGCATTTT
few	NA	TRBV29-1	TRBJ1-3	CSVEVSVNTIYF	TGCAGCGTTGAAGTCTCGGTTAACACCATATATTTT
NA	TRBD1	TRBV24-1	TRBJ2-3	CATSDRDRGGTDTQYF	TGTGCCACCAGTGACAGAGACAGGGGAGGCACAGATACGCAGTATTTT
many	NA	TRBV6-1	TRBJ2-5	CASSGSWMETQYF	TGTGCCAGCAGTGGATCATGGATGGAGACCCAGTACTTC
few	TRBD2	TRBV7-9	TRBJ2-5	CASSLGGLGDQETQYF	TGTGCCAGCAGCTTAGGGGGACTAGGCGATCAAGAGACCCAGTACTTC
NA	TRBD1	TRBV25-1	TRBJ1-1	CASSEGQGWAEAFF	TGTGCCAGCAGTGAAGGACAGGGATGGGCTGAAGCTTTCTTT
few	NA	TRBV20-1	TRBJ1-2	CSARGPTGRYGYTF	TGCAGTGCTAGAGGTCCTACGGGACGGTATGGCTACACCTTC
NA	NA	TRBV5-1	TRBJ1-1	CASSITVMNTEAFF	TGCGCCAGCAGCATTACAGTCATGAACACTGAAGCTTTCTTT
NA	NA	TRBV5-1	TRBJ1-1	CASSLDISTEAFF	TGCGCCAGCAGCCTGGACATATCCACTGAAGCTTTCTTT
NA	NA	TRBV7-2	TRBJ1-5	CASSSAGPQPQHF	TGTGCCAGCAGCTCCGCTGGGCCTCAGCCCCAGCATTTT
NA	NA	TRBV6-1	TRBJ2-1	CASSDRATRFF	TGTGCCAGCAGTGACAGGGCTACGCGGTTCTTC
many	TRBD1	TRBV4-3	TRBJ1-1	CASSQDPGQGTEAFF	TGCGCCAGCAGCCAGGACCCGGGACAGGGGACTGAAGCTTTCTTT
few	NA	TRBV11-2	TRBJ2-7	CASSGGWGEWQVDSYEQYF	TGTGCCAGCAGCGGGGGGTGGGGGGAATGGCAAGTAGACTCCTACGAGCAGTACTTC
NA	TRBD1	TRBV14	TRBJ2-6	CASSRSTGVFSGANVLTF	TGTGCCAGCAGCCGAAGCACAGGGGTCTTCTCTGGGGCCAACGTCCTGACTTTC
many	NA	TRBV12-3/TRBV12-4	TRBJ1-3	CASSFTGARSGNTIYF	TGTGCCAGCAGTTTTACCGGGGCCCGCTCTGGAAACACCATATATTTT
few	TRBD1	TRBV5-5	TRBJ2-7	CASRSGQGYSYEQYF	TGTGCCAGCAGATCCGGACAGGGGTATTCCTACGAGCAGTACTTC
once	NA	TRBV15	TRBJ1-4	CATSPGGRVNEKLFF	TGTGCCACCTCCCCGGGGGGCCGAGTTAATGAAAAACTGTTTTTT
NA	TRBD1	TRBV20-1	TRBJ1-5	CSAADRRNQPQHF	TGCAGTGCTGCGGACAGGCGCAATCAGCCCCAGCATTTT
few	NA	TRBV30	TRBJ2-7	CAWSVWSYEQYF	TGTGCCTGGAGTGTTTGGTCCTACGAGCAGTACTTC
few	NA	TRBV11-2	TRBJ1-6	CASSLDGLRGNSPLHF	TGTGCCAGCAGCTTAGATGGGCTCAGGGGAAATTCACCCCTCCACTTT
NA	TRBD2	TRBV10-2	TRBJ2-1	CASSEQGLAGRREQFF	TGCGCCAGCAGTGAACAGGGACTAGCGGGAAGACGGGAGCAGTTCTTC
many	NA	TRBV19	TRBJ1-4	CASEGRNEKLFF	TGTGCCAGTGAGGGACGGAATGAAAAACTGTTTTTT
NA	TRBD2	TRBV5-1	TRBJ2-5	CASNPSGSETQYF	TGCGCCAGCAACCCTAGCGGGTCGGAGACCCAGTACTTC
NA	NA	TRBV5-1	TRBJ1-1	CASSFGSSMNTEAFF	TGCGCCAGCAGCTTTGGTTCGTCCATGAACACTGAAGCTTTCTTT
few	TRBD1	TRBV12-3/TRBV12-4	TRBJ1-2	CASSSTKGADYGYTF	TGTGCCAGCAGTTCCACAAAGGGGGCGGACTATGGCTACACCTTC
NA	NA	TRBV18	TRBJ2-2	CASSPWTGELFF	TGTGCCAGCTCCCCATGGACCGGGGAGCTGTTTTTT
many	TRBD1	TRBV29-1	TRBJ1-5	CSVRGQGDNQPQHF	TGCAGCGTCAGAGGACAGGGAGACAATCAGCCCCAGCATTTT
many	TRBD1	TRBV5-1	TRBJ2-7	CASSLTGQGFHEQYF	TGCGCCAGCAGCTTAACGGGACAGGGGTTCCACGAGCAGTACTTC
many	NA	TRBV7-2	TRBJ2-1	CASSPDPLRRYNEQFF	TGTGCCAGCAGCCCGGACCCCCTCAGGAGATACAATGAGCAGTTCTTC
few	TRBD1	TRBV30	TRBJ1-2	CAWSADRGGNYGYTF	TGTGCCTGGAGCGCTGACAGGGGGGGCAACTATGGCTACACCTTC
many	TRBD1	TRBV4-2	TRBJ2-7	CASSQPGQGYEQYF	TGTGCCAGCAGCCAACCGGGACAGGGCTACGAGCAGTACTTC